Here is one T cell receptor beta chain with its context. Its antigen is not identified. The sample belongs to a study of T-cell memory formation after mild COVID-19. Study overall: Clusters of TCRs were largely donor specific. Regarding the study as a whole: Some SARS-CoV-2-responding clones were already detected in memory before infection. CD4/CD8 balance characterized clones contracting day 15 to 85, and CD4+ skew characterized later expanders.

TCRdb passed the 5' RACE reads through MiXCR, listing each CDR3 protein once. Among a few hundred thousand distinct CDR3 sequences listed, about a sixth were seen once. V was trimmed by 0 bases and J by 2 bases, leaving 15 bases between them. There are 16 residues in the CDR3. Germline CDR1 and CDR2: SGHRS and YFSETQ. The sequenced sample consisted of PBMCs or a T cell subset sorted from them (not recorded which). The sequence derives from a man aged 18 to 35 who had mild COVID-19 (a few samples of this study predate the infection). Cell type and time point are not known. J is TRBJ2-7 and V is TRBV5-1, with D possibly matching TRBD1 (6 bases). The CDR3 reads CASSLDRDTATYEQYF. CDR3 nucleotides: TGCGCCAGCAGCTTGGACCGGGACACCGCAACCTACGAGCAGTACTTC.